This T cell receptor (beta chain) derives from a study of T cells in Graves' hyperthyroidism and ophthalmopathy. Study summary: Specimen type is peripheral blood, collected at initial diagnosis prior to any treatment.

Thyroid ultrasound and orbital computed tomography, with clinical symptoms and serum thyroxine and TRAb, informed diagnoses. The PBMCs were sourced from fresh peripheral blood (approximately 10 ml). Amplification of TCR beta CDR3 regions was performed using RNA transcripts as template. RT-PCR in the first round (using the HTBI primer set) targeted the TCR CDR3. TCRdb reprocessed the multiplex PCR reads with MiXCR, giving one entry per CDR3 protein. The repertoire holds 350,000 to 450,000 distinct CDR3 sequences, with more than 13% as singletons. As for this clonotype: What it binds is unknown.

There are 12 residues in the CDR3. The germline V and J ends were trimmed by 1 base and 7 bases, with 4 bases remaining between them. Germline values: CDR1 SGHAT, CDR2 FQNNGV. Whole-study findings and limits: Among clonotypes expanded in thyroid above 0.001, most were also found in blood.

Sequencing used blood. This clonotype was sampled from a man aged 45 to 65 with Graves' ophthalmopathy. This chain links TRBV11-2 with TRBJ1-4; no firm D call. This chain's CDR3 is CASSLGPEKLFF. The CDR3 coding sequence is TGTGCCAGCAGCTTAGGACCTGAAAAACTGTTTTTT.